These 20 T cell receptor beta chains came from one sample sequenced in a study of cytomegalovirus exposure and HLA in healthy donors. PCR amplification relied on 60 Vbeta primers (plus 13 Jbeta primers). Only in-frame clones appear in the TCRdb table, and some are missing; sequencing was by immunoSEQ multiplex PCR. The top ten clones hold about 3% of a sample with about 190,000 clones, just under 75% of them seen once. Sequencing used PBMCs. The receptor source for this set is a woman under 40 in good health and CMV-seropositive.

The rearrangement links TRBV11-3 to TRBJ2-7, with 10 bases identical to TRBD1. The CDR3 spans 17 residues. Germline V gives CDR1 SGHNT, CDR2 YENEEA. Trimming cost V 1 base and J 2 bases; bases outside gene matches: 8. This chain's CDR3 is CASSLGKSGTGAYEQYF. DNA of the CDR3: TGTGCCAGCAGCTTAGGAAAGTCCGGGACAGGGGCCTACGAGCAGTACTTC.

The chain couples TRBV27 to TRBJ1-1; D might be TRBD1 (5 bases). The ends were cut back, 6 bases at V and 8 bases at J, with 13 bases in the middle. Germline CDR1 reads MNHEY; CDR2 reads SMNVEV (reference sequence). The CDR3 has 12 residues. CDR3 DNA sequence: TGTGCCAGCAGCCAACCCCAGGGAGAAGCTTTCTTT. Translating gives CASSQPQGEAFF.

The V gene is TRBV28, the J gene TRBJ1-3; the D gene is possibly TRBD1 (6 bases). Trimming removed 5 bases from V and 3 bases from J, with 17 bases in between. The CDR3 loop spans 16 amino acids. Germline-derived CDR1 and CDR2 are MDHEN and SYDVKM. This CDR3 is CASSPLSGAGGNTIYF. In nucleotides, the CDR3 is TGTGCCAGCAGTCCCCTCTCAGGGGCAGGTGGAAACACCATATATTTT.

The CDR3 DNA is TGTGCCAGCAGCTTGTCCGCGGGCATGAACACTGAAGCTTTCTTT. It yields the protein CASSLSAGMNTEAFF. V and J are TRBV7-6 and TRBJ1-1, with D unclear. Trimming removed 3 bases at V and 0 bases at J, with 11 bases between. Germline values: CDR1 SGHVS, CDR2 FNYEAQ. The CDR3 totals 15 residues.

The sample holds a few counts of this clone. J is TRBJ2-1 and V is TRBV6-5; the match to TRBD1 covers 7 bases. The germline gives CDR1 MNHEY, CDR2 SVGAGI. V lost 7 bases to trimming and J lost 7 bases; unmatched junction nucleotides: 10. The CDR3 has 14 residues. The CDR3 protein is CASTSGQEANEQFF. The CDR3 region has the DNA TGTGCCAGCACCTCCGGACAGGAGGCGAATGAGCAGTTCTTC.

This chain connects TRBV10-2 to TRBJ2-7; 11 bases are shared with TRBD2. Unmatched junction bases numbered 6, after V lost 8 bases and J lost 3 bases. Looked up from germline, CDR1 is WSHSY and CDR2 is SAAADI. CDR3 length: 14 amino acids. CDR3 sequence: CASASSGRIYEQYF. CDR3 in DNA: TGCGCCAGCGCTTCTAGCGGGAGGATCTACGAGCAGTACTTC.

There are a few counts of this clone. A far larger clone is only one base removed, so a read error is likely. The V gene is TRBV4-2, the J gene TRBJ1-1; tentative D call: TRBD1 (5 bases). The CDR3 spans 14 residues. The V gene's germline CDR1 is LGHNA and CDR2 YNFKEQ. The ends were cut back, 5 bases at V and 1 base at J, with 11 bases in the middle. The chain's CDR3 is CASSFGGGNTEAFF. CDR3 DNA: TGTGCCAGCAGCTTTGGCGGGGGGAACACTGAAGCTTTCTTT.

This sequence joins TRBV5-6 and TRBJ2-2; 7 bases map to TRBD2. The germline gives CDR1 SGHDT, CDR2 YYEEEE. Trimming took 4 bases from V and 5 from J; bases not matched to a gene: 8. The CDR3 spans 15 residues. The CDR3 is CASSRRASGTGELFF. As DNA, the CDR3 is TGTGCCAGCAGCCGGCGGGCTAGCGGTACCGGGGAGCTGTTTTTT.

The chain uses TRBV28 and TRBJ1-4; D might be TRBD1 (6 bases). This CDR3 comprises 17 residues. The germline V gene encodes CDR1 MDHEN and CDR2 SYDVKM. The V end lost 6 bases, the J end lost 3 bases, and 20 bases lay between the germline ends. The CDR3: CASSGQAVGGSNEKLFF. As DNA, the CDR3 is TGTGCCAGCAGCGGACAAGCAGTAGGGGGATCTAATGAAAAACTGTTTTTT.

This chain links TRBV6-5 with TRBJ2-7, with 11 bases that match TRBD2. The CDR3 sequence is 15 residues long. Trimming took 2 bases from V and 7 from J; bases not matched to a gene: 7. CDR1 is MNHEY, CDR2 SVGAGI, per germline. As DNA, the CDR3 is TGTGCCAGCAGTTACCAATCTAGCGGGAGGTGTGAGCAGTACTTC. It is translated as CASSYQSSGRCEQYF.

For this clone: A read error may account for a junction end that differs from germline. V usage is TRBV2 and J usage is TRBJ2-2; D might be TRBD2 (6 bases). The CDR3 covers 16 residues. Germline-derived CDR1 and CDR2 are SNHLY and FYNNEI. The CDR3 sequence is CASSFSTSGGTGELLF. In DNA form, the CDR3 reads TGTGCCAGCAGTTTCTCGACTAGTGGCGGCACCGGGGAGCTGCTTTTT. The entire variable domain, with the rest obtained from reference TRBV2 and TRBJ2-2, is as follows: EPEVTQTPSHQVTQMGQEVILRCVPISNHLYFYWYRQILGQKVEFLVSFYNNEISEKSEIFDDQFSVERPDGSNFTLKIRSTKLEDSAMYFCASSFSTSGGTGELLFGEGSRLTVL.

The chain employs TRBV29-1 and TRBJ2-1; 11 bases map to TRBD2. CDR1 is SQVTM, CDR2 ANQGSEA, per germline. The V gene end was trimmed by 4 bases and the J gene end by 7 bases; junction bases not matched to a gene: 3. CDR3 size: 13 residues. In DNA form, the CDR3 reads TGCAGCGTTGCGGCTAGCGGGGGGAATGAGCAGTTCTTC. Protein: CSVAASGGNEQFF.

In DNA form, the CDR3 reads TGTGCCAGCTCCCCGGGACTAACTACCTACGAGCAGTACTTC. Its translation is CASSPGLTTYEQYF. The V and J genes are TRBV27 and TRBJ2-7; 7 nucleotides match TRBD2. With V trimmed by 8 bases and J by 2 bases, 9 bases remained unmatched. The V gene's germline CDR1 is MNHEY and CDR2 SMNVEV (reference sequence). This CDR3 contains 14 residues.

The chain carries TRBV6-5 and TRBJ1-2; a weak D match, TRBD1 (5 bases). Per the germline V gene, CDR1 is MNHEY and CDR2 is SVGAGI. The CDR3 spans 16 residues. The V end lost 3 bases, the J end lost 4 bases, and 18 bases lay between the germline ends. CDR3 sequence reads: CASSYWSVTGGYGYTF. The CDR3 DNA sequence: TGTGCCAGCAGTTATTGGTCAGTGACCGGGGGCTATGGCTACACCTTC.

The V call is TRBV4-2, the J call TRBJ2-5; D is unclear. The CDR3 runs 13 residues. V dropped 3 bases and J dropped 5 bases, with 10 bases sitting between them. Germline V gene sequence: CDR1 LGHNA, CDR2 YNFKEQ. CDR3 protein: CASSQERWETQYF. The CDR3 coding sequence is TGTGCCAGCAGCCAGGAGCGTTGGGAGACCCAGTACTTC.

The chain joins TRBV5-1 to TRBJ2-7, with 8 positions matching TRBD1. Looked up from germline, CDR1 is SGHRS and CDR2 is YFSETQ. This CDR3 region has 16 residues. V was clipped by 0 bases and J by 2 bases; unmatched bases: 7. The CDR3 here is CASSLGGDRLPYEQYF. CDR3 in DNA: TGCGCCAGCAGCTTGGGAGGGGACAGGTTGCCCTACGAGCAGTACTTC.

On this clone: Other DNA sequences in this specimen translate into the identical CDR3. V usage is TRBV6-5 and J usage is TRBJ2-7; 10 nucleotides align to TRBD2. This CDR3 is built from 13 residues. In germline, CDR1 is MNHEY, CDR2 SVGAGI. V gave up 6 bases and J gave up 4 bases; unmatched junction bases: 3. The CDR3 DNA reads TGTGCCAGCAGGAAGCGGGAGGGATACGAGCAGTACTTC. This gives the protein CASRKREGYEQYF.

The J gene is TRBJ2-1, the V gene TRBV2; the match to TRBD2 covers 11 bases. The CDR3 runs 15 residues. The germline gives CDR1 SNHLY, CDR2 FYNNEI. Trimming at V came to 5 bases and at J to 9 bases, leaving 9 bases not matched to a gene. This chain's CDR3 is CASSTLAGGQLEQFF. For the CDR3, the DNA is TGTGCCAGCAGTACGCTAGCGGGAGGTCAACTTGAGCAGTTCTTC.

V gene TRBV11-2 combines with J gene TRBJ2-3; D might be TRBD2 (5 bases). Per germline, CDR1 SGHAT and CDR2 FQNNGV. V was cut by 5 bases and J by 1 base, with 10 bases left in between. This CDR3 contains 14 residues. DNA of the CDR3: TGTGCCAGCAGCAATTTCGGGGGCACAGATACGCAGTATTTT. This sequence encodes CASSNFGGTDTQYF. Drawing the rest from reference TRBV11-2 and TRBJ2-3, the complete variable domain is EAGVAQSPRYKIIEKRQSVAFWCNPISGHATLYWYQQILGQGPKLLIQFQNNGVVDDSQLPKDRFSAERLKGVDSTLKIQPAKLEDSAVYLCASSNFGGTDTQYFGPGTRLTVL.

CDR3 amino acids: CASNIDGEDTGELFF. The DNA for the CDR3 is TGCGCCAGCAATATAGATGGAGAAGACACCGGGGAGCTGTTTTTT. This chain connects TRBV10-2 to TRBJ2-2; D remains ambiguous. The V end lost 7 bases, the J end lost 3 bases, and 15 bases lay between the germline ends. Germline V CDR1 and CDR2: WSHSY, SAAADI. The CDR3 spans 15 residues.